The sequence of this T cell receptor beta chain was determined in a study of type 1 and type 2 diabetes patients. This clonotype was found a few times. Amplification started from genomic DNA. The TCR beta CDR3 region was amplified using 30 forward and 13 reverse primers. TCRdb reanalysed the multiplex PCR reads using MiXCR and keeps one entry per CDR3 protein. The sample lists 280,000 or so distinct CDR3 sequences; around 47% were seen once. V was shortened by 5 bases and J by 5 bases, with 7 bases between the two germline ends. In germline, CDR1 is ENHRY, CDR2 SYGVKD. The CDR3 has 12 residues. Diabetic patients met standard criteria for type 1 or type 2 diabetes.

Sequenced input: peripheral blood mononuclear cells (PBMCs). The receptor was isolated from a man aged 18 to 29 with type 2 diabetes. The chain recombines TRBV10-3 with TRBJ2-1; no firm D call. CDR3 sequence (DNA): TGTGCCATCAGTCAAACTAACAATGAGCAGTTCTTC. Its translation: CAISQTNNEQFF.